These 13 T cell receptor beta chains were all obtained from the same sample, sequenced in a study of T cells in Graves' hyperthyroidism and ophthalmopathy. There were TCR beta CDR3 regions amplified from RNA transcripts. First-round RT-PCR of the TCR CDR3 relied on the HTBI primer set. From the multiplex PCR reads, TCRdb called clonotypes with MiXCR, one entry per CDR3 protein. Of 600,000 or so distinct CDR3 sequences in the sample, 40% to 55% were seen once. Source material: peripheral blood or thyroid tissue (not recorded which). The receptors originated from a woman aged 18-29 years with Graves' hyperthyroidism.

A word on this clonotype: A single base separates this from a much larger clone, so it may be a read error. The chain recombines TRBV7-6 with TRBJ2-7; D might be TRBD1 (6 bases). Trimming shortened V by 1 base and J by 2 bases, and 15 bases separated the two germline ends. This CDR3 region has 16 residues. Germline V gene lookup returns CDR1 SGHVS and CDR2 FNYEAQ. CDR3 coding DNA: TGTGCCAGCAGCTTAGGTTCTGGCAGGGGAACCTACGAGCAGTACTTC. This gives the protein CASSLGSGRGTYEQYF.

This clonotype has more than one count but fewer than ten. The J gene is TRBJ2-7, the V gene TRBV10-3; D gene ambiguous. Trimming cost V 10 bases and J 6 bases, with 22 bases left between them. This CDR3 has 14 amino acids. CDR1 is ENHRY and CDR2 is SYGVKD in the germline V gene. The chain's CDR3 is CASLPLALASEQYF. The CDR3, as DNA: TGTGCCAGCCTCCCTTTAGCCCTGGCCTCCGAGCAGTACTTC.

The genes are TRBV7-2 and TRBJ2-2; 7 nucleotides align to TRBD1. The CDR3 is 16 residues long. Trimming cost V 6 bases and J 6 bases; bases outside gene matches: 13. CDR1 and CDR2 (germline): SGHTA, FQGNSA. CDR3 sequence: CASSLRPRGYAGELFF. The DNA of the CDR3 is TGTGCCAGCAGTTTAAGGCCCAGGGGGTATGCCGGGGAGCTGTTTTTT.

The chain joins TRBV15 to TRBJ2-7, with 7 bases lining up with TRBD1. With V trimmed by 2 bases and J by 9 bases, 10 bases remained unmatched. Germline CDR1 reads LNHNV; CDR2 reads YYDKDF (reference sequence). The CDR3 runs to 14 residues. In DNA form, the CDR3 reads TGTGCCACCAGCAGACTAACGACAGGGAGCTGGCAGTACTTC. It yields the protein CATSRLTTGSWQYF.

CDR3 DNA: TGTGCCATCAGTGACCCAGGCTACGAGCAGTACTTC. It is translated as CAISDPGYEQYF. The rearrangement joins TRBV10-3 to TRBJ2-7; no clear D gene. The CDR3 covers 12 residues. The V end lost 3 bases, the J end lost 3 bases, and 6 bases lay between the germline ends. CDR1 and CDR2 from the germline V gene are ENHRY and SYGVKD.

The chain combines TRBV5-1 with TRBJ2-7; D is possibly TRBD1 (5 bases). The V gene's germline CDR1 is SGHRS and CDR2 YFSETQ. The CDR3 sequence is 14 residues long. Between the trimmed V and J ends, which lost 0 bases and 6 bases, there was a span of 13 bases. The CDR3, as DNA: TGCGCCAGCAGCTTGGTTACAGGAATGGGCGAGCAGTACTTC. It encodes CASSLVTGMGEQYF.

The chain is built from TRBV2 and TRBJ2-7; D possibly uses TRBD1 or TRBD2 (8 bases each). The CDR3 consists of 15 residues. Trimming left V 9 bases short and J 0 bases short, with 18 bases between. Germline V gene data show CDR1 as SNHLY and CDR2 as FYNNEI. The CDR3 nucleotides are TGTGCCAGTAGTATAGCGGGACAGGTCTCCTACGAGCAGTACTTC. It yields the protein CASSIAGQVSYEQYF.

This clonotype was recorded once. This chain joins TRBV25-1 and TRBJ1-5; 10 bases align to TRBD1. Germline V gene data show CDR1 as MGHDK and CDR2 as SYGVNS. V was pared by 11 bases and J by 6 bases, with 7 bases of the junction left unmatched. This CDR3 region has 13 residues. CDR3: CARTGGGGQPQHF. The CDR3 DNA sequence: TGTGCCCGGACAGGGGGGGGCGGTCAGCCCCAGCATTTT.

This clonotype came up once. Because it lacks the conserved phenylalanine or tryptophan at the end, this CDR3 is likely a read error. The CDR3 DNA is TGTGCCAGCAGCCAACAAAAGGGATTACGCGAGCAGTACCTC. Translated, it gives CASSQQKGLREQYL. The chain couples TRBV7-9 to TRBJ2-7; D uncertain. The germline V gene encodes CDR1 SEHNR and CDR2 FQNEAQ (reference sequence). CDR3 length equals 14 residues. V was clipped by 5 bases and J by 6 bases, with 17 bases between them.

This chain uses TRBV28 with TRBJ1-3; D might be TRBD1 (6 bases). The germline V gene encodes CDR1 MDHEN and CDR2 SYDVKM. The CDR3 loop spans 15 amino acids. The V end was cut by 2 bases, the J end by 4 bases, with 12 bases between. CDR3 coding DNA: TGTGCCAGCAGTTTAGACGTAGGGGGAGGAAACACCATATATTTT. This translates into CASSLDVGGGNTIYF.

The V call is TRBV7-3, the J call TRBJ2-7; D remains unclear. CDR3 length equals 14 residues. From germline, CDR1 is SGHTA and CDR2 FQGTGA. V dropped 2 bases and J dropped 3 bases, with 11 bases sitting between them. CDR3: CASSLDKMIYEQYF. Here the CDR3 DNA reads TGTGCCAGCAGCTTAGACAAGATGATCTACGAGCAGTACTTC.

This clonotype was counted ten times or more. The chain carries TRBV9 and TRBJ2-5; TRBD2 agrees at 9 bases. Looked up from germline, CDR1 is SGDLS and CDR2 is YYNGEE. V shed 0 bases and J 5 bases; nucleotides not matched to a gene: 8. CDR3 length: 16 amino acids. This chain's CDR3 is CASSVVAGVRRETQYF. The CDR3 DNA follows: TGTGCCAGCAGCGTAGTAGCGGGAGTACGGCGTGAGACCCAGTACTTC.

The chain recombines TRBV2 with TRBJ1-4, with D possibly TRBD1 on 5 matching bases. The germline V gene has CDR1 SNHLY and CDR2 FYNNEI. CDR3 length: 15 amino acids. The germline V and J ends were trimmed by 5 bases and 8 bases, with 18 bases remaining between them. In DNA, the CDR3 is TGTGCCAGCAGTTCCTTACAGGTACAGCGGGAAAAACTGTTTTTT. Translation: CASSSLQVQREKLFF.